The following is a TCR beta chain sequence with its context. Its antigen remains unknown. This specimen comes from a study of cytomegalovirus exposure and HLA in healthy donors. General study results and limits: For most TCR beta V segments, an earlier analysis put the productive rate at about 90% or about 30% of the time. According to reports, the classifier identified cytomegalovirus status with high specificity and sensitivity. What a later analysis reportedly showed was that an Asian-associated ancestry cluster had fewer N-insertions than the approximately 700-donor mean. A later analysis by the authors found several of the most significant clusters apparently linked to common viral pathogens.

CDR1 is SGDLS and CDR2 is YYNGEE in the germline V gene. V lost 4 bases to trimming and J lost 8 bases; unmatched junction nucleotides: 9. This CDR3 is 16 amino acids long. A multiplex PCR was run with 60 Vbeta primers and 13 Jbeta primers. Libraries were prepared by immunoSEQ multiplex PCR; TCRdb keeps only in-frame clonotypes and omits some of them. The sample records around 190,000 clones, around 77% being singletons. V usage is TRBV9 and J usage is TRBJ2-1, with TRBD2 matching over 13 bases. The specimen sequenced was PBMCs. This TCR was sampled from a man between 60 and 75 years old in good health and CMV-seronegative. For the CDR3, the DNA is TGTGCCAGCAGCCCTGGGACTAGCGGGATGAGGCATGAGCAGTTCTTC. Its protein product is CASSPGTSGMRHEQFF.